These T cell receptor beta chains were read from a single sample in a study of blood T cell repertoires in COVID-19. TCRdb keeps only in-frame clones here, not all; method: immunoSEQ multiplex PCR. Among over 85,000 clones listed, around four fifths were seen once. Sequencing used peripheral blood. These receptors were collected from a man aged 35 to 55 with active or convalescent COVID-19. CDR3s include the opening cysteine and the closing phenylalanine or tryptophan. Each record gives: J gene, D gene, V gene, clone size, CDR3 protein, CDR3 DNA. A D gene is named only where the DNA matches it firmly. Where a row states a size, it is once, few, many or the class of an expanded clone; other rows omit it.

J gene: TRBJ1-2
D gene: -
V gene: TRBV6-4
clone size: -
CDR3 protein: CASSDSGGIGGYTF
CDR3 DNA: TGTGCCAGCAGTGACTCGGGGGGAATTGGTGGCTACACCTTC

J gene: TRBJ1-5
D gene: -
V gene: TRBV3-1/TRBV3-2
clone size: -
CDR3 protein: CASSRTEGNQPQHF
CDR3 DNA: TGTGCCAGCAGCCGGACGGAGGGGAATCAGCCCCAGCATTTT

J gene: TRBJ2-2
D gene: -
V gene: TRBV7-3
clone size: -
CDR3 protein: CASSGGRNTGELFF
CDR3 DNA: TGTGCCAGCAGCGGGGGGAGGAACACCGGGGAGCTGTTTTTT

J gene: TRBJ2-5
D gene: -
V gene: TRBV10-1
clone size: -
CDR3 protein: CASNLLKQPWRRETQYF
CDR3 DNA: TGCGCCAGCAATCTATTAAAACAGCCCTGGAGGAGAGAGACCCAGTACTTC

J gene: TRBJ2-2
D gene: -
V gene: TRBV3-1/TRBV3-2
clone size: -
CDR3 protein: CASSPDSNTGELFF
CDR3 DNA: TGTGCCAGCAGCCCTGACTCGAACACCGGGGAGCTGTTTTTT

J gene: TRBJ2-1
D gene: TRBD2
V gene: TRBV7-3
clone size: once
CDR3 protein: CASSLVAGVNEQFF
CDR3 DNA: TGTGCCAGCAGCCTCGTAGCGGGGGTCAATGAGCAGTTCTTC

J gene: TRBJ1-5
D gene: -
V gene: TRBV5-1
clone size: -
CDR3 protein: CASSLDSNQPQHF
CDR3 DNA: TGCGCCAGCAGCTTGGACAGTAATCAGCCCCAGCATTTT

J gene: TRBJ1-2
D gene: -
V gene: TRBV7-9
clone size: -
CDR3 protein: CASSSDSNYGYTF
CDR3 DNA: TGTGCCAGCAGCTCCGACTCTAACTATGGCTACACCTTC

J gene: TRBJ2-1
D gene: -
V gene: TRBV27
clone size: once
CDR3 protein: CASSLSGVREQFF
CDR3 DNA: TGTGCCAGCAGTTTATCCGGGGTGCGGGAGCAGTTCTTC

J gene: TRBJ1-2
D gene: TRBD1
V gene: TRBV11-3
clone size: -
CDR3 protein: CASSNRDRGRKLNTNYGYTF
CDR3 DNA: TGTGCCAGCAGCAACCGGGACAGGGGGCGCAAACTTAACACTAACTATGGCTACACCTTC

J gene: TRBJ2-5
D gene: TRBD2
V gene: TRBV6-5
clone size: -
CDR3 protein: CASRASGGAQETQYF
CDR3 DNA: TGTGCCAGCAGGGCTAGCGGGGGGGCCCAAGAGACCCAGTACTTC

J gene: TRBJ1-1
D gene: -
V gene: TRBV12-5
clone size: -
CDR3 protein: CASGLVVEAFF
CDR3 DNA: TGTGCTAGTGGTTTGGTCGTCGAAGCTTTCTTT

J gene: TRBJ2-7
D gene: TRBD1
V gene: TRBV24-1
clone size: -
CDR3 protein: CATSAISPRQGTLYEQYF
CDR3 DNA: TGTGCCACCAGTGCCATCTCGCCAAGACAGGGTACCCTCTACGAGCAGTACTTC

J gene: TRBJ2-3
D gene: -
V gene: TRBV5-4
clone size: -
CDR3 protein: CASRTPPGHGADTQYF
CDR3 DNA: TGTGCCAGCAGAACCCCCCCGGGACACGGTGCGGATACGCAGTATTTT

J gene: TRBJ1-3
D gene: -
V gene: TRBV10-1
clone size: -
CDR3 protein: CASSDSSSGNTIYF
CDR3 DNA: TGCGCCAGCAGTGATTCGAGCTCTGGAAACACCATATATTTT

J gene: TRBJ2-2
D gene: TRBD2
V gene: TRBV6-5
clone size: -
CDR3 protein: CASSLAGRYTGELFF
CDR3 DNA: TGTGCCAGCTCTCTAGCGGGGAGATACACCGGGGAGCTGTTTTTT

J gene: TRBJ2-7
D gene: -
V gene: TRBV13
clone size: -
CDR3 protein: CASESRRTGPYEQYF
CDR3 DNA: TGTGCCAGCGAGTCTCGTCGGACTGGTCCCTACGAGCAGTACTTC

J gene: TRBJ2-3
D gene: -
V gene: TRBV6-5
clone size: -
CDR3 protein: CASSYSRAHTDTQYF
CDR3 DNA: TGTGCCAGCAGTTACTCCAGGGCTCACACAGATACGCAGTATTTT

J gene: TRBJ1-5
D gene: -
V gene: TRBV4-2
clone size: -
CDR3 protein: CASSQGQLDQPQHF
CDR3 DNA: TGTGCCAGCAGCCAGGGACAACTAGATCAGCCCCAGCATTTT

J gene: TRBJ2-5
D gene: -
V gene: TRBV5-1
clone size: -
CDR3 protein: CASSLGQGETQYF
CDR3 DNA: TGCGCCAGCAGCTTGGGCCAGGGGGAGACCCAGTACTTC

J gene: TRBJ2-1
D gene: -
V gene: TRBV7-9
clone size: -
CDR3 protein: CASSPYNEQFF
CDR3 DNA: TGTGCCAGCAGCCCTTACAATGAGCAGTTCTTC

J gene: TRBJ2-2
D gene: -
V gene: TRBV3-1/TRBV3-2
clone size: few
CDR3 protein: CASSQGSGLHTGELFF
CDR3 DNA: TGTGCCAGCAGCCAGGGTTCGGGACTCCACACCGGGGAGCTGTTTTTT

J gene: TRBJ1-1
D gene: TRBD1
V gene: TRBV2
clone size: -
CDR3 protein: CASDPTGMNTEAFF
CDR3 DNA: TGTGCCAGCGACCCGACAGGGATGAACACTGAAGCTTTCTTT

J gene: TRBJ1-3
D gene: -
V gene: TRBV5-4
clone size: -
CDR3 protein: CASSLAGGNRAGNTIYF
CDR3 DNA: TGTGCCAGCAGCTTGGCTGGTGGAAACAGGGCTGGAAACACCATATATTTT

J gene: TRBJ2-2
D gene: TRBD2
V gene: TRBV5-1
clone size: -
CDR3 protein: CASRPRGSGGQNTGELFF
CDR3 DNA: TGCGCCAGCAGACCCCGGGGTAGCGGGGGGCAGAACACCGGGGAGCTGTTTTTT

J gene: TRBJ2-7
D gene: -
V gene: TRBV3-1/TRBV3-2
clone size: once
CDR3 protein: CASSHRGASSYEQYF
CDR3 DNA: TGTGCCAGCAGCCACCGGGGGGCTAGCTCCTACGAGCAGTACTTC

J gene: TRBJ2-5
D gene: -
V gene: TRBV19
clone size: -
CDR3 protein: CASSITGAGQETQYF
CDR3 DNA: TGTGCCAGTAGTATCACTGGTGCAGGGCAAGAGACCCAGTACTTC

J gene: TRBJ1-1
D gene: -
V gene: TRBV29-1
clone size: -
CDR3 protein: CSVVLSGTEAFF
CDR3 DNA: TGCAGCGTAGTGCTCTCGGGCACTGAAGCTTTCTTT

J gene: TRBJ2-2
D gene: -
V gene: TRBV30
clone size: -
CDR3 protein: CAWRRPQNTGELFF
CDR3 DNA: TGTGCCTGGAGGAGGCCGCAAAACACCGGGGAGCTGTTTTTT

J gene: TRBJ1-1
D gene: TRBD1
V gene: TRBV5-4
clone size: -
CDR3 protein: CASIPGQGARGTEAFF
CDR3 DNA: TGTGCCAGCATACCGGGACAGGGGGCTAGAGGAACTGAAGCTTTCTTT

J gene: TRBJ2-2
D gene: -
V gene: TRBV18
clone size: -
CDR3 protein: CASSPISLSNTGELFF
CDR3 DNA: TGTGCCAGCTCACCAATAAGTCTATCGAACACCGGGGAGCTGTTTTTT

J gene: TRBJ1-5
D gene: -
V gene: TRBV5-6
clone size: -
CDR3 protein: CASSSTLTGISNQPQHF
CDR3 DNA: TGTGCCAGCAGCTCCACCCTGACGGGGATTAGCAATCAGCCCCAGCATTTT

J gene: TRBJ2-7
D gene: -
V gene: TRBV20-1
clone size: once
CDR3 protein: CSASGGKAFEQYF
CDR3 DNA: TGCAGTGCTAGTGGAGGTAAAGCGTTCGAGCAGTACTTC

J gene: TRBJ1-2
D gene: -
V gene: TRBV11-2
clone size: -
CDR3 protein: CASSLERGGPYGYTF
CDR3 DNA: TGTGCCAGCAGCTTAGAGCGGGGGGGCCCCTATGGCTACACCTTC

J gene: TRBJ2-7
D gene: TRBD2
V gene: TRBV18
clone size: -
CDR3 protein: CASSPGRVLSEQYF
CDR3 DNA: TGTGCCAGCTCCCCAGGGAGGGTGTTGTCCGAGCAGTACTTC

J gene: TRBJ1-2
D gene: TRBD1
V gene: TRBV5-1
clone size: -
CDR3 protein: CASSSPGQSNYGYTF
CDR3 DNA: TGCGCCAGCAGCTCCCCGGGACAGTCTAACTATGGCTACACCTTC

J gene: TRBJ2-7
D gene: -
V gene: TRBV7-2
clone size: -
CDR3 protein: CASSLGGGPTYEQYF
CDR3 DNA: TGTGCCAGCAGCTTGGGCGGGGGCCCTACCTACGAGCAGTACTTC

J gene: TRBJ1-1
D gene: TRBD1
V gene: TRBV28
clone size: -
CDR3 protein: CASSTGQGGTEAFF
CDR3 DNA: TGTGCCAGCAGTACGGGACAGGGGGGCACTGAAGCTTTCTTT

J gene: TRBJ2-4
D gene: TRBD1
V gene: TRBV18
clone size: few
CDR3 protein: CASSPGQGENIQYF
CDR3 DNA: TGTGCCAGCTCACCGGGACAGGGAGAAAACATTCAGTACTTC

J gene: TRBJ2-7
D gene: TRBD1
V gene: TRBV11-2
clone size: -
CDR3 protein: CASSLGFGTGDYEQYF
CDR3 DNA: TGTGCCAGCAGCTTAGGGTTCGGGACAGGGGACTACGAGCAGTACTTC

J gene: TRBJ2-2
D gene: -
V gene: TRBV27
clone size: few
CDR3 protein: CASSRREANTGELFF
CDR3 DNA: TGTGCCAGCAGTCGCAGGGAGGCGAACACCGGGGAGCTGTTTTTT

J gene: TRBJ1-4
D gene: -
V gene: TRBV19
clone size: -
CDR3 protein: CASSRREANEKLFF
CDR3 DNA: TGTGCCAGTAGTAGGCGGGAAGCTAATGAAAAACTGTTTTTT

J gene: TRBJ1-2
D gene: -
V gene: TRBV3-1/TRBV3-2
clone size: -
CDR3 protein: CASSLGRAGGYTF
CDR3 DNA: TGTGCCAGCAGCCTGGGCAGGGCAGGTGGCTACACCTTC

J gene: TRBJ1-2
D gene: -
V gene: TRBV29-1
clone size: -
CDR3 protein: CSADRDGGYGYTF
CDR3 DNA: TGCAGCGCCGACCGGGACGGGGGGTATGGCTACACCTTC

J gene: TRBJ1-4
D gene: -
V gene: TRBV11-2
clone size: few
CDR3 protein: CASSTEWTNEKLFF
CDR3 DNA: TGTGCCAGCAGCACGGAGTGGACTAATGAAAAACTGTTTTTT

J gene: TRBJ1-5
D gene: -
V gene: TRBV10-3
clone size: -
CDR3 protein: CAISENLGGSQPQHF
CDR3 DNA: TGTGCCATCAGTGAGAACCTTGGAGGGTCCCAGCCCCAGCATTTT

J gene: TRBJ1-6
D gene: -
V gene: TRBV14
clone size: -
CDR3 protein: CASSQSGSLNSPLHF
CDR3 DNA: TGTGCCAGCAGCCAATCCGGGTCCCTTAATTCACCCCTCCACTTT

J gene: TRBJ1-6
D gene: TRBD1
V gene: TRBV7-9
clone size: -
CDR3 protein: CASSLGTARNSPLHF
CDR3 DNA: TGTGCCAGCAGCCTTGGGACAGCCCGTAATTCACCCCTCCACTTT

J gene: TRBJ1-5
D gene: TRBD1
V gene: TRBV6-1
clone size: -
CDR3 protein: CASSEFFGGTGEGQPQHF
CDR3 DNA: TGTGCCAGCAGTGAATTTTTCGGTGGGACAGGCGAGGGGCAGCCCCAGCATTTT

J gene: TRBJ2-7
D gene: TRBD1
V gene: TRBV7-9
clone size: -
CDR3 protein: CASSLQGKAYEQYF
CDR3 DNA: TGTGCCAGCAGCCTACAGGGGAAGGCCTACGAGCAGTACTTC

J gene: TRBJ1-3
D gene: TRBD1
V gene: TRBV18
clone size: once
CDR3 protein: CASSPTDRAGNTIYF
CDR3 DNA: TGTGCCAGCTCACCCACGGACAGGGCTGGAAACACCATATATTTT

J gene: TRBJ2-3
D gene: -
V gene: TRBV12-5
clone size: -
CDR3 protein: CASGTGTRGTDTQYF
CDR3 DNA: TGTGCTAGTGGTACCGGGACTCGAGGGACAGATACGCAGTATTTT

J gene: TRBJ1-6
D gene: TRBD1
V gene: TRBV30
clone size: -
CDR3 protein: CAWSAGQGLNSPLHF
CDR3 DNA: TGTGCCTGGAGTGCGGGACAGGGGCTTAATTCACCCCTCCACTTT

J gene: TRBJ1-1
D gene: -
V gene: TRBV5-5
clone size: -
CDR3 protein: CASSPQEGRGITEAFF
CDR3 DNA: TGTGCCAGCAGCCCACAGGAGGGTCGTGGTATAACTGAAGCTTTCTTT

J gene: TRBJ2-2
D gene: TRBD1
V gene: TRBV5-6
clone size: -
CDR3 protein: CASSWDRGPGELFF
CDR3 DNA: TGTGCCAGCAGCTGGGACAGGGGTCCCGGGGAGCTGTTTTTT

J gene: TRBJ1-3
D gene: -
V gene: TRBV2
clone size: -
CDR3 protein: CASSYSEGAGNTIYF
CDR3 DNA: TGTGCCAGCAGTTACTCCGAGGGAGCTGGAAACACCATATATTTT

J gene: TRBJ1-2
D gene: -
V gene: TRBV12-3/TRBV12-4
clone size: -
CDR3 protein: CAQGRGSNYGYTF
CDR3 DNA: TGTGCTCAAGGTCGGGGATCCAACTATGGCTACACCTTC

J gene: TRBJ2-2
D gene: -
V gene: TRBV18
clone size: -
CDR3 protein: CASSQIASLTGELFF
CDR3 DNA: TGTGCCAGCTCACAAATCGCGTCGCTCACCGGGGAGCTGTTTTTT